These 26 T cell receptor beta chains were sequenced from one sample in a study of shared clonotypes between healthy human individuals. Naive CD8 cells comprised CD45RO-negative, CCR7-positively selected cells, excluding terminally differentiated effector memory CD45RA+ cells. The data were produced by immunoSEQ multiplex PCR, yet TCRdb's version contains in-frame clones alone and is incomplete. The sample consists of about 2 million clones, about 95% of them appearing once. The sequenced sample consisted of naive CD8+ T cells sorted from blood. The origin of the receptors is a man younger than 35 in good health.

The CDR3 DNA reads TGTGCCAGCATGGGACTAGCCTATAAGACCCAGTACTTC. Translated: CASMGLAYKTQYF. V is TRBV27 and J is TRBJ2-5, with 9 bases matching TRBD2. The germline gives CDR1 MNHEY, CDR2 SMNVEV (reference sequence). The CDR3 has 13 residues. The trim removed 7 bases at V and 6 bases at J, leaving 6 bases unmatched.

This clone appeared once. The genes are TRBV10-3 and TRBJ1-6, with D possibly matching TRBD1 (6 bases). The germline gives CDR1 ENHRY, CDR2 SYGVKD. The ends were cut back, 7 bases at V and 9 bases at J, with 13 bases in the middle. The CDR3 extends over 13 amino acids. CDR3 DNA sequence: TGTGCCATCACCGAGGGGGGCGGTTCACCCCTCCACTTT. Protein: CAITEGGGSPLHF.

The CDR3 nucleotides are TGCAGCGTTTCTGATGCGGGATATGGTGAGACCCAGTACTTC. Translating it yields CSVSDAGYGETQYF. The chain recombines TRBV29-1 with TRBJ2-5, with a weak D call TRBD2 (6 bases). In germline, CDR1 is SQVTM, CDR2 ANQGSEA. V lost 5 bases, J lost 5 bases, and 18 bases lay in between. This CDR3 spans 14 amino acids.

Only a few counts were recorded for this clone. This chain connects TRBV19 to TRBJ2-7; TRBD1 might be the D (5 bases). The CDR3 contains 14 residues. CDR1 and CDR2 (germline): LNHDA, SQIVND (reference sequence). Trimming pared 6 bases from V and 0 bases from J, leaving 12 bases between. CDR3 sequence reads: CASSVTASSYEQYF. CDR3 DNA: TGTGCCAGTAGCGTGACAGCGAGCTCCTACGAGCAGTACTTC.

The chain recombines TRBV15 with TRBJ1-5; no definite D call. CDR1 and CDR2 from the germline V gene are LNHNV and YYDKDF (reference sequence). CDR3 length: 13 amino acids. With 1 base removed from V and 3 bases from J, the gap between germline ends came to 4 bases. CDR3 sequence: CATSRGDNQPQHF. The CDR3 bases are TGTGCCACCAGCAGAGGAGACAATCAGCCCCAGCATTTT. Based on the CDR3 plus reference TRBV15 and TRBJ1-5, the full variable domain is DAMVIQNPRYQVTQFGKPVTLSCSQTLNHNVMYWYQQKSSQAPKLLFHYYDKDFNNEADTPDNFQSRRPNTSFCFLDIRSPGLGDTAMYLCATSRGDNQPQHFGDGTRLSIL.

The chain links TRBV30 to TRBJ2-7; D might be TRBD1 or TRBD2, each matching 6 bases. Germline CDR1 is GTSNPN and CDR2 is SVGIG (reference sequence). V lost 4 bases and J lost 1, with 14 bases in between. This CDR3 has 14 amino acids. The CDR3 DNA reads TGTGCCTGGAATGAGGGGGGTTTTTCCTACGAGCAGTACTTC. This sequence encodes CAWNEGGFSYEQYF.

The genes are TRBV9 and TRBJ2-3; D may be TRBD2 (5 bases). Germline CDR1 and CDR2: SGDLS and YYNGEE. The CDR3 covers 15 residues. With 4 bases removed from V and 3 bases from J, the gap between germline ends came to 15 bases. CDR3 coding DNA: TGTGCCAGCAGCCACCCGGACTGGGGAACAGATACGCAGTATTTT. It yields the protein CASSHPDWGTDTQYF.

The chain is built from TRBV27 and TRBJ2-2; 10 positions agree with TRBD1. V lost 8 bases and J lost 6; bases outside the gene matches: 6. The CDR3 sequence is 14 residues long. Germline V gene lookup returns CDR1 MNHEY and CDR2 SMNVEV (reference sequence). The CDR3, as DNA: TGTGCCAGCCGGTGGACAGGGGGGCCCGGGGAGCTGTTTTTT. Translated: CASRWTGGPGELFF.

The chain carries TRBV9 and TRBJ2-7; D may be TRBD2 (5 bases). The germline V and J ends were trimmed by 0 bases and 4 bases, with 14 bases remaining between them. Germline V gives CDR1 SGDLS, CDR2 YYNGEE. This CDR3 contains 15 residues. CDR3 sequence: CASSVAGNGVYEQYF. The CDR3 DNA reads TGTGCCAGCAGCGTAGCCGGAAACGGGGTATACGAGCAGTACTTC.

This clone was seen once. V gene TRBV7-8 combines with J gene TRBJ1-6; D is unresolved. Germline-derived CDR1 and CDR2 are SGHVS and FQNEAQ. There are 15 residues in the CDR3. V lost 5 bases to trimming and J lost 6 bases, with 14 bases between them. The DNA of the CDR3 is TGTGCCAGCAGCCCGACGGCAGGCCTTAATTCACCCCTCCACTTT. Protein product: CASSPTAGLNSPLHF.

The DNA for the CDR3 is TGTGCCAGCAGCTTGGCACAGGACGGGACTGAAGCTTTCTTT. Amino acid sequence: CASSLAQDGTEAFF. The chain uses TRBV5-8 and TRBJ1-1; possibly TRBD1 for D (5 bases). Germline assignment: CDR1 SGHTS and CDR2 YDEGEE. V lost 0 bases to trimming and J lost 5 bases, with 11 bases between them. This CDR3 comprises 14 residues.

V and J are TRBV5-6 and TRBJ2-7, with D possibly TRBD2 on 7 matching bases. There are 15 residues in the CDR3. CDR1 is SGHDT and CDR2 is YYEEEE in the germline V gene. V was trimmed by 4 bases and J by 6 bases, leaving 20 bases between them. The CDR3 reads CASSPQGTRGAEQYF. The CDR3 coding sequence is TGTGCCAGCAGCCCCCAAGGGACACGGGGGGCCGAGCAGTACTTC.

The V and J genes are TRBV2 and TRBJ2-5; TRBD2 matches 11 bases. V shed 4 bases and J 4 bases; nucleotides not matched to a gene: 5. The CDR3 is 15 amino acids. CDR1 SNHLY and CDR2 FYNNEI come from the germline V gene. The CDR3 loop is CASSVGTSGLETQYF. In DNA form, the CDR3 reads TGTGCCAGCAGTGTGGGGACTAGCGGCCTAGAGACCCAGTACTTC.

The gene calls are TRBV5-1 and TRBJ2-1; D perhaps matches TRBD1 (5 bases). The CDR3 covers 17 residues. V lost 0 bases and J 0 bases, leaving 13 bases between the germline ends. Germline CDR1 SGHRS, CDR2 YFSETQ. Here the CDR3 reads CASSLASGLSSYNEQFF. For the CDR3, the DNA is TGCGCCAGCAGCTTGGCCTCAGGGTTAAGCTCCTACAATGAGCAGTTCTTC.

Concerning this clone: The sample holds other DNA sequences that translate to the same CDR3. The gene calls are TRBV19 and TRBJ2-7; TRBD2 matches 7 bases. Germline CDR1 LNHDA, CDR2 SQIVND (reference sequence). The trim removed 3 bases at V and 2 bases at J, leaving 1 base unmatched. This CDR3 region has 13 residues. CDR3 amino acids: CASSMGRAYEQYF. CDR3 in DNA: TGTGCCAGTAGTATGGGGAGGGCCTACGAGCAGTACTTC.

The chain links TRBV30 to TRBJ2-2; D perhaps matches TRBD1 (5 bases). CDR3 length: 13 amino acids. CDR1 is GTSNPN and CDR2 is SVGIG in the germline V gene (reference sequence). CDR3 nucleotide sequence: TGTGCTTTCGACAGCGCGAACACCGGGGAGCTGTTTTTT. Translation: CAFDSANTGELFF.

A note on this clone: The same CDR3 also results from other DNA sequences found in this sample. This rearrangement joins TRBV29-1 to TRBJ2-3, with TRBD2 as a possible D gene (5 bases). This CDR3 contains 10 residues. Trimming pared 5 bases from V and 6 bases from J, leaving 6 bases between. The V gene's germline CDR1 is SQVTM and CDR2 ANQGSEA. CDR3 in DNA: TGCAGCGTTAGGACTGATACGCAGTATTTT. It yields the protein CSVRTDTQYF.

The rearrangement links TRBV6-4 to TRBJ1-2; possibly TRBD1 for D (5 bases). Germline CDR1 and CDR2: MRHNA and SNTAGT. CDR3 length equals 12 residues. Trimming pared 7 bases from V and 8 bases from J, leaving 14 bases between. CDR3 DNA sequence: TGTGCCAGCATTCAGGGCACGCAGGGCTACACCTTC. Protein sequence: CASIQGTQGYTF.

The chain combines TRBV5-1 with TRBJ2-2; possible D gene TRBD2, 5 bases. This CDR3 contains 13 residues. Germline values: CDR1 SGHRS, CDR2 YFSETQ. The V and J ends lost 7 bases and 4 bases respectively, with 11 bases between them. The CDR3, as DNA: TGCGCCAGCGGGCTGGACTTCACCGGGGAGCTGTTTTTT. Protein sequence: CASGLDFTGELFF.

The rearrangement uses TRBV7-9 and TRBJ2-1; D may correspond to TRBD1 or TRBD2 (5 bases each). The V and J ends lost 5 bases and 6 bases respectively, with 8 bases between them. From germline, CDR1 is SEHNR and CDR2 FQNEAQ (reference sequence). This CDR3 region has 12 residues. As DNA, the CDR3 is TGTGCCAGCAGCCACGGGGCCAATGAGCAGTTCTTC. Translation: CASSHGANEQFF.

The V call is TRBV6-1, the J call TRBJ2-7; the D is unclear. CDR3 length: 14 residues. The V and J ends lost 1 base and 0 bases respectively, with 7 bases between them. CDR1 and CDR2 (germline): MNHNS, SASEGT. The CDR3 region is CASSEGRISYEQYF. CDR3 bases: TGTGCCAGCAGTGAAGGGCGGATCTCCTACGAGCAGTACTTC.

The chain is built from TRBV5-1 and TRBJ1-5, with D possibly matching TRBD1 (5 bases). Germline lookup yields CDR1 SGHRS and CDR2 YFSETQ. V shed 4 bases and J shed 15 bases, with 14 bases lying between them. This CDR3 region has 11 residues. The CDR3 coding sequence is TGCGCCAGCAGCATTGGACTAACAGGGCATTTT. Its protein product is CASSIGLTGHF.

The CDR3: CASSNGRGPYEQYF. As DNA, the CDR3 is TGTGCCAGCAGTAACGGGAGGGGACCCTACGAGCAGTACTTC. The chain uses TRBV27 and TRBJ2-7, with 8 bases fitting TRBD2. V shed 5 bases and J 2 bases; nucleotides not matched to a gene: 5. The CDR3 runs to 14 residues. From germline, CDR1 is MNHEY and CDR2 SMNVEV (reference sequence).

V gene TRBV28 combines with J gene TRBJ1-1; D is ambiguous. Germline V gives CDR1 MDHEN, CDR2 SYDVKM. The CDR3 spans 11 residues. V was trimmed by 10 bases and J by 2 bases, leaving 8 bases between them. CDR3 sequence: CATHTNTEAFF. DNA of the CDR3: TGTGCCACTCACACTAACACTGAAGCTTTCTTT.

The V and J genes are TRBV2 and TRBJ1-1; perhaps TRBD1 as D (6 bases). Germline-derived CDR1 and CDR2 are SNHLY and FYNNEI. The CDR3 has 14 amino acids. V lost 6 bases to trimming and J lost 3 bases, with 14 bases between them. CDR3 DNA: TGTGCCAGCAGCCTCACAGGGCGGGACACTGAAGCTTTCTTT. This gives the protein CASSLTGRDTEAFF.

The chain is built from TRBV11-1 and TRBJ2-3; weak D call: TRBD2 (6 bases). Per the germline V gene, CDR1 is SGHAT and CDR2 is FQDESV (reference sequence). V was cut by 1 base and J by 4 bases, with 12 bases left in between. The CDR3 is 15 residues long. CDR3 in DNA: TGTGCCAGCAGCTTAGTTGGGGGGATCCCAGATACGCAGTATTTT. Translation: CASSLVGGIPDTQYF. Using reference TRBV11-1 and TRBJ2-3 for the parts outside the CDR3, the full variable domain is EAEVAQSPRYKITEKSQAVAFWCDPISGHATLYWYRQILGQGPELLVQFQDESVVDDSQLPKDRFSAERLKGVDSTLKIQPAELGDSAMYLCASSLVGGIPDTQYFGPGTRLTVL.